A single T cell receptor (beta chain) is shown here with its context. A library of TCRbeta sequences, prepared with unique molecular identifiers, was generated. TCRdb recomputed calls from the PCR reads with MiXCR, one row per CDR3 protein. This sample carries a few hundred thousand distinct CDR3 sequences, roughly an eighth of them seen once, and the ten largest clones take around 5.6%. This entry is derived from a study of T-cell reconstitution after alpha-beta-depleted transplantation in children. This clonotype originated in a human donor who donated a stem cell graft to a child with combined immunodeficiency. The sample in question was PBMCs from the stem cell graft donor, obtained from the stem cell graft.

The CDR3 DNA sequence: TGTGCCTGGAGTGACGAGTGGACAGGAGTCCAGCCCCAGCATTTT. This gives the protein CAWSDEWTGVQPQHF. The rearrangement links TRBV30 to TRBJ1-5; 7 nucleotides align to TRBD1. J lost 7 bases, V lost 1 base, and 10 bases had no gene match. The CDR3 loop spans 15 amino acids. Germline values: CDR1 GTSNPN, CDR2 SVGIG (reference sequence).